These 9 T cell receptor beta chains were sequenced from one sample in a study of OX40 agonist ivuxolimab in advanced cancers. Libraries were prepared by immunoSEQ multiplex PCR; TCRdb keeps only in-frame clonotypes and omits some of them. This repertoire shows tens of thousands of clones, roughly 80% found once; its top ten account for 4.6%. This specimen consisted of CD4+ or CD8+ T cells sorted from blood, obtained in a trial of the OX40 agonist ivuxolimab. These receptors came from an adult with an advanced solid tumor such as melanoma, head and neck, liver or kidney cancer.

The chain uses TRBV6-1 and TRBJ1-2, with D perhaps matching TRBD1 (5 bases). The germline V and J ends were trimmed by 5 bases and 4 bases, with 17 bases remaining between them. The V gene's germline CDR1 is MNHNS and CDR2 SASEGT. This CDR3 spans 15 amino acids. In DNA, the CDR3 is TGTGCCAGCAGTAAAGAGGGTATGGGGGTCTATGGCTACACCTTC. Protein: CASSKEGMGVYGYTF.

This chain links TRBV7-2 with TRBJ2-5; TRBD2 matches 7 bases. V shed 1 base, J shed 5 bases, and the junction held 7 bases outside the gene matches. The CDR3 spans 15 residues. Germline V gives CDR1 SGHTA, CDR2 FQGNSA. CDR3 DNA sequence: TGTGCCAGCAGCTTAGAGGTGGGGGGGAGCGAGACCCAGTACTTC. Translating it yields CASSLEVGGSETQYF.

The V gene is TRBV27, the J gene TRBJ2-7; D possibly uses TRBD1 or TRBD2 (5 bases each). V was clipped by 2 bases and J by 0 bases, with 14 bases between them. CDR1 and CDR2 from the germline V gene are MNHEY and SMNVEV (reference sequence). CDR3 length: 16 amino acids. The CDR3 DNA follows: TGTGCCAGCAGTTTACGGGGCCCGGGGCACTCCTACGAGCAGTACTTC. Protein product: CASSLRGPGHSYEQYF.

CDR3 sequence (DNA): TGTGCCAGCAGCTTAGGGAGGGACGGCTACACCTTC. Amino acids: CASSLGRDGYTF. The V and J genes are TRBV7-8 and TRBJ1-2; D possibly corresponds to TRBD1 (5 bases). Germline CDR1 is SGHVS and CDR2 is FQNEAQ. V was clipped by 1 base and J by 8 bases, with 8 bases between them. The CDR3 extends over 12 amino acids.

V and J are TRBV7-2 and TRBJ2-3, with D possibly TRBD1 on 7 matching bases. The CDR3 sequence is 15 residues long. CDR1 is SGHTA, CDR2 FQGNSA, per germline. V was cut by 5 bases and J by 5 bases, with 17 bases left in between. DNA of the CDR3: TGTGCCAGCAGCGGACGACAGGGACTGAGAGATACGCAGTATTTT. Translated, it gives CASSGRQGLRDTQYF. Filled out from reference TRBV7-2 and TRBJ2-3, the complete variable domain reads GAGVSQSPSNKVTEKGKDVELRCDPISGHTALYWYRQSLGQGLEFLIYFQGNSAPDKSGLPSDRFSAERTGGSVSTLTIQRTQQEDSAVYLCASSGRQGLRDTQYFGPGTRLTVL.

This clone was found once. This chain links TRBV7-2 with TRBJ2-5, with 10 bases aligning to TRBD1. The junction had 2 bases not matched to a gene; V was cut back by 5 bases and J by 2 bases. The CDR3 loop spans 14 amino acids. Germline-derived CDR1 and CDR2 are SGHTA and FQGNSA. DNA of the CDR3: TGTGCCAGCAGCGTGGACAGGGGGCAAGAGACCCAGTACTTC. Amino acid sequence: CASSVDRGQETQYF.

This chain connects TRBV5-8 to TRBJ2-3; D is tentatively TRBD1 or TRBD2 (5 bases each). Trimming left V 4 bases short and J 1 base short, with 16 bases between. The CDR3 spans 16 residues. CDR1 and CDR2 (germline): SGHTS, YDEGEE. The CDR3 reads CASSDRDKGRTDTQYF. CDR3 nucleotides: TGTGCCAGCAGCGACCGAGATAAGGGACGCACAGATACGCAGTATTTT.

The rearrangement joins TRBV5-5 to TRBJ2-7, with D perhaps TRBD1 or TRBD2 (5 bases each). The germline V gene encodes CDR1 SGHKS and CDR2 YYEKEE (reference sequence). There are 18 residues in the CDR3. The V end lost 0 bases, the J end lost 2 bases, and 21 bases lay between the germline ends. The CDR3 region has the DNA TGTGCCAGCAGCTTGGGCACCCGTTGGGGCAGGGACCCCTACGAGCAGTACTTC. As protein: CASSLGTRWGRDPYEQYF.

The rearrangement joins TRBV15 to TRBJ1-5, with D possibly matching TRBD1 (5 bases). In germline, CDR1 is LNHNV, CDR2 YYDKDF (reference sequence). Trimming removed 0 bases from V and 6 bases from J, with 12 bases in between. CDR3 length: 15 amino acids. The CDR3 sequence: CATSRDKRQSQPQHF. DNA of the CDR3: TGTGCCACCAGCAGAGATAAACGACAGTCTCAGCCCCAGCATTTT.